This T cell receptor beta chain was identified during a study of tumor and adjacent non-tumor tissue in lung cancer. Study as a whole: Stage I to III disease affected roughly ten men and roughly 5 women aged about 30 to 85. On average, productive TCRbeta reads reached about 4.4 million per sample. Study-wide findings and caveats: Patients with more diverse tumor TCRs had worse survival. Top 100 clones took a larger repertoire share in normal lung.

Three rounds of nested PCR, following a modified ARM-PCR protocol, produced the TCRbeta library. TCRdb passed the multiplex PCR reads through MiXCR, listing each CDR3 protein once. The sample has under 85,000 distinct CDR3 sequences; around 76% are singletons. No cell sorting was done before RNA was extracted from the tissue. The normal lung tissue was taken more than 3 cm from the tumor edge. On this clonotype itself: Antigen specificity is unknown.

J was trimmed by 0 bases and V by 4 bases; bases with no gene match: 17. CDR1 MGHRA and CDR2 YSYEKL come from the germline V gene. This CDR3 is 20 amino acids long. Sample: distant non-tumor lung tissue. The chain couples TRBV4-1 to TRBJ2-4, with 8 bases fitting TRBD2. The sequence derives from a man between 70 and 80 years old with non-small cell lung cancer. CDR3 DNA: TGCGCCAGCAGCCCACTACGTCAAGCGGGGGCTACTCCAGCCAAAAACATTCAGTACTTC. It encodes CASSPLRQAGATPAKNIQYF.